This T cell receptor beta chain was sequenced for a study of T-cell reconstitution after alpha-beta-depleted transplantation in children. V shed 4 bases, J shed 2 bases, and the junction held 0 bases outside the gene matches. Germline CDR1 SNHLY, CDR2 FYNNEI. The CDR3 length is 14 residues. Construction of the TCRbeta library involved unique molecular identifiers. MiXCR, applied by TCRdb to the PCR reads, yields one record per CDR3 protein. Of nearly 400,000 distinct CDR3 sequences listed, 20% were seen once; the top ten hold around 3.9%. This clonotype was seen many times. This receptor was identified in a human donor who donated a stem cell graft to a child with acute myeloid leukemia. The material sequenced was PBMCs from the stem cell graft donor, taken from the stem cell graft. The chain has TRBV2 and TRBJ2-1, with 9 nucleotides matching TRBD1. The CDR3: CASSGQGAYNEQFF. The CDR3 DNA reads TGTGCCAGCAGTGGACAGGGGGCCTACAATGAGCAGTTCTTC.